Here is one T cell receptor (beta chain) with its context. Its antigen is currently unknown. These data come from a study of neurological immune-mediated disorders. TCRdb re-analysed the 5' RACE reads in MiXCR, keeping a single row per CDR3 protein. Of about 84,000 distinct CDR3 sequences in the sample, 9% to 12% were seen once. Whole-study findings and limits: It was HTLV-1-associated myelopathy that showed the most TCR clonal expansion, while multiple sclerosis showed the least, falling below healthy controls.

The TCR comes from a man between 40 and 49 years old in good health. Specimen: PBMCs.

CDR3: CASSVDRREDHRLDTQYF. The CDR3 region has the DNA TGTGCCAGCAGCGTCGATAGGCGGGAGGACCACCGGTTAGATACGCAGTATTTT. The rearrangement links TRBV7-2 to TRBJ2-3, with TRBD2 matching over 8 bases. V was clipped by 5 bases and J by 5 bases; unmatched bases: 18. The germline V gene has CDR1 SGHTA and CDR2 FQGNSA. This CDR3 has 18 amino acids.